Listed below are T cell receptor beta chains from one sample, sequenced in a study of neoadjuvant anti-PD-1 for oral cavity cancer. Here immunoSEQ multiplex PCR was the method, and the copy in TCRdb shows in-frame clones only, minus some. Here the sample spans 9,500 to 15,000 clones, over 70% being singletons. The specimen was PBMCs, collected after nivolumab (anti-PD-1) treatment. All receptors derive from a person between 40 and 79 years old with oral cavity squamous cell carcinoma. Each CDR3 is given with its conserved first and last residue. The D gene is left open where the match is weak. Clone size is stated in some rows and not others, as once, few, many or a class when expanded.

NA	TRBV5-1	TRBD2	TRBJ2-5	TGCGCCAGCAGCTTGGAGGCTAGCGGGGGGCTTACACAAGAGACCCAGTACTTC	CASSLEASGGLTQETQYF
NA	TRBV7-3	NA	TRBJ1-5	TGTGCCAGCAGCTTAAACGACCAGCAGCCCCAGCATTTT	CASSLNDQQPQHF
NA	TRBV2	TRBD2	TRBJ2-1	TGTGCCAGCAGTGCAAGACTAGCGCACTATTCCAATGAGCAGTTCTTC	CASSARLAHYSNEQFF
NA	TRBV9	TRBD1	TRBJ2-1	TGTGCCAGCAGCGTAGACGGGACAGCCTACAATGAGCAGTTCTTC	CASSVDGTAYNEQFF
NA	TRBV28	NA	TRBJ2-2	TGTGCCAGCAGTTTATTCGCTGGGCAGGTCCGGGGCACCGGGGAGCTGTTTTTT	CASSLFAGQVRGTGELFF
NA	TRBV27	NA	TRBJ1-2	TGTGCCAGCAGTCCTCAGACAGAGACTTATGGCTACACCTTC	CASSPQTETYGYTF
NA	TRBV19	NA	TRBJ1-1	TGTGCCTCCTCCCCGTACATGAACACTGAAGCTTTCTTT	CASSPYMNTEAFF
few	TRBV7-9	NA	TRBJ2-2	TGTGCCAGCAGCTTATCCCCTAGCTCTAACACCGGGGAGCTGTTTTTT	CASSLSPSSNTGELFF
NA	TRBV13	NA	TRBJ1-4	TGTGCCAGCAGCTTAATTAGGGCTAATGAAAAACTGTTTTTT	CASSLIRANEKLFF
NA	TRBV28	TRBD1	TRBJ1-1	TGTGCCAGCAGTTTAACTGGCAGGGGGGACACTGAAGCTTTCTTT	CASSLTGRGDTEAFF
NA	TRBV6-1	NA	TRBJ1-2	TGTGCCAGCAGTGCCCCACGGACAGAGTATGGCTACACCTTC	CASSAPRTEYGYTF
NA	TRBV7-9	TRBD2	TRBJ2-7	TGTGCCAGCAGCCTCGGACTAGCGGGAGATATCTACGAGCAGTACTTC	CASSLGLAGDIYEQYF
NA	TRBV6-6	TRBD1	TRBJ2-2	TGTGCCAGCAGCCGCTCAGGACAGGGGGCGACCGGGGAGCTGTTTTTT	CASSRSGQGATGELFF
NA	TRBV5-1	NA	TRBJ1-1	TGCGCCAGCAGCTTGGTATCCCTGAAGATGAACACTGAAGCTTTCTTT	CASSLVSLKMNTEAFF
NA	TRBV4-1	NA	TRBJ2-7	TGCGCCAGCAGCCGTGCTAGGGGGGGTTCCATCCACGAGCAGTACTTC	CASSRARGGSIHEQYF
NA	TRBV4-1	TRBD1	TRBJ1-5	TGCGCCAGCAGCCAGACAGGGGGCCCTTTCAATCAGCCCCAGCATTTT	CASSQTGGPFNQPQHF
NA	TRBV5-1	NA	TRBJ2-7	TGCGCCAGCAGCTTGGCCGTAGACGAGCAGTACTTC	CASSLAVDEQYF
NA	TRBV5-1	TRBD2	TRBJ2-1	TGCGCCAGCAGCTTAGAACCGGCGGGGGGCTACAATGAGCAGTTCTTC	CASSLEPAGGYNEQFF
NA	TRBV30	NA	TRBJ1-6	TGTGCCTGGAGCTACCGGGCCCGAGGAGGGAATTCACCCCTCCACTTT	CAWSYRARGGNSPLHF
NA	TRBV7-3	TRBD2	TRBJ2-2	TGTGCCACCCAGCGTACAGCGGGAGGTACCGGGGAGCTGTTTTTT	CATQRTAGGTGELFF
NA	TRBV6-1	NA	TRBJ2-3	TGTGCCAGCTCGTCGTTCGGGCTGAGCACAGATACGCAGTATTTT	CASSSFGLSTDTQYF
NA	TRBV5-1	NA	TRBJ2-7	TGCGCCAGCAGCCGGGACTCCTACGAGCAGTACTTC	CASSRDSYEQYF
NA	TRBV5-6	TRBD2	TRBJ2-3	TGTGCCAGCAGCGGACTAGCGGGGGGACTTGCAGATACGCAGTATTTT	CASSGLAGGLADTQYF
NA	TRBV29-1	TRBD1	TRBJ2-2	TGCAGCGTTGTTGGACAGGGGAACACCGGGGAGCTGTTTTTT	CSVVGQGNTGELFF
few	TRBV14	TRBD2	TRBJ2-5	TGTGCCAGCAGCCCTTGGCGGGGGGAGACCCAGTACTTC	CASSPWRGETQYF
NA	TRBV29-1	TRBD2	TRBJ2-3	TGCAGCGTCAAGGCGGGAGGCACAGATACGCAGTATTTT	CSVKAGGTDTQYF
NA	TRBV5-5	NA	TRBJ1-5	TGTGCCAGTCATACCACCCCCACAGATTATCAGCCCCAGCATTTT	CASHTTPTDYQPQHF
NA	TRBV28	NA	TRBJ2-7	TGTGCCAGCAGAAGGGAAATAAACTACGAGCAGTACTTC	CASRREINYEQYF
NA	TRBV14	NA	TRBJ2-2	TGTGCCAGCAGCCCGCTAGAGGGTGGGGGATCGAACACCGGGGAGCTGTTTTTT	CASSPLEGGGSNTGELFF
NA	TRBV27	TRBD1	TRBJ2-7	TGTGCCAGCAGTTTACGTCGGGACAGGGGGGTTTACGAGCAGTACTTC	CASSLRRDRGVYEQYF
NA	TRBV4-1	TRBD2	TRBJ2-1	TGCGCCAGCACTCGGAATCCGACTAGCGGGGGCCATGAGCAGTTCTTC	CASTRNPTSGGHEQFF
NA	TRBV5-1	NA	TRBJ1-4	TGCGCCAGCAGCTTGAACCCTGGGGGCAACGAAAAACTGTTTTTT	CASSLNPGGNEKLFF
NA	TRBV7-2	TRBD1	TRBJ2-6	TGTGCCAGCAGCTCCTGGGACAGGCGGGCCAACGTCCTGACTTTC	CASSSWDRRANVLTF
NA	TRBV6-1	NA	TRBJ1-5	TGTGCCAGCAGTGAAGTCGGGGTTCAGCCCCAGCATTTT	CASSEVGVQPQHF
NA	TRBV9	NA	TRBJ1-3	TGTGCCAGCAGCGCCCGGACAGCTGGAAACACCATATATTTT	CASSARTAGNTIYF
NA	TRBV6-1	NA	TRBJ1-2	TGTGCCAGCAGTGTCCCACGGACAGAGTATGGCTACACCTTC	CASSVPRTEYGYTF
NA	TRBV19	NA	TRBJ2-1	TGTGCCAGTAGTATAGATAATGGGGCCGGCAATGAGCAGTTCTTC	CASSIDNGAGNEQFF
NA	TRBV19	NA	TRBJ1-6	TGTGCCAGTACAGGAGCGGGGGGGAGATCACCCCTCCACTTT	CASTGAGGRSPLHF
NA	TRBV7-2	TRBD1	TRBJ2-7	TGTGCCAGCAGCTCAGACAGGGGAAGTCTGTACTTC	CASSSDRGSLYF
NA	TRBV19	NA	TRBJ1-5	TGTGCCAGTAGTATAACTAACCTCAAACAGCCCCAGCATTTT	CASSITNLKQPQHF
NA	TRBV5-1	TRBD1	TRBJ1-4	TGCGCCAGCAGCGCTCTTCCCGGGACAGGAGCCATACCAACTAATGAAAAACTGTTTTTT	CASSALPGTGAIPTNEKLFF
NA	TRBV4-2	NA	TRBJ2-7	TGTGCCAGCAGGAGGGAACAGATAGGGGAGCAGTACTTC	CASRREQIGEQYF
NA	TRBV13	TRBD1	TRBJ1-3	TGTGCCAGCCGTAGGGGGCTCTCTGGAAACACCATATATTTT	CASRRGLSGNTIYF
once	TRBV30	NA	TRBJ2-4	TGTGCCTGGAGTGTACAGGCGGGGGCCATTCAGTACTTC	CAWSVQAGAIQYF
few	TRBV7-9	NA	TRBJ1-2	TGTGCCAGCAGTTCCCAAGGTCATCCTACGAACGGCTACACCTTC	CASSSQGHPTNGYTF
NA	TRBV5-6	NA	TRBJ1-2	TGTGCCAGCAGCTTGGGAAGGTACTATGGCTACACCTTC	CASSLGRYYGYTF
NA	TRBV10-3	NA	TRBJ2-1	TGTGCCATCAGTGATTTGAATGAGCAGTTCTTC	CAISDLNEQFF
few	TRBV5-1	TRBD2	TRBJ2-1	TGCGCCAGCAGCCCCGGGACTAGCGGATACAATGAGCAGTTCTTC	CASSPGTSGYNEQFF
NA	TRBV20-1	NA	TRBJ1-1	TGCAGTGCAGGGGTTCAAAGAGGAGCTTTCTTT	CSAGVQRGAFF
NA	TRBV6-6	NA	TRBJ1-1	TGTGCCAGCAGCCCCGGTCAGGCACCGAACACTGAAGCTTTCTTT	CASSPGQAPNTEAFF
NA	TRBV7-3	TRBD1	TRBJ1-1	TGTGCCAGCAGCTTCACAGGGGGTTCAGGTGAAGCTTTCTTT	CASSFTGGSGEAFF
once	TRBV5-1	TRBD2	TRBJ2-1	TGCGCCAGCAGCTTGGGACCCTCATGGGGGGCTAGCGGGATCTCCTACAATGAGCAGTTCTTC	CASSLGPSWGASGISYNEQFF
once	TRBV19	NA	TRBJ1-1	TGTGCCAGTAGTGTCGGAGGGGGGCTAGGCACTGAAGCTTTCTTT	CASSVGGGLGTEAFF
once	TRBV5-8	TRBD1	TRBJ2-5	TGTGCCAGCAGCTTGGGACAGGGACAAGAGACCCAGTACTTC	CASSLGQGQETQYF
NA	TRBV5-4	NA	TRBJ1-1	TGTGCCAGCAGTTGGGGGGCTGGGAAGACTGAAGCTTTCTTT	CASSWGAGKTEAFF
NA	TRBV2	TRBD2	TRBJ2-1	TGTGCCAGCAGTCCAGACATTTATTGGACTAGCGAGCCTTACGATGAGCAGTTCTTC	CASSPDIYWTSEPYDEQFF
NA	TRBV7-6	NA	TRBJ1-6	TGTGCCAGCAGCTCCGACAGTTCACCCCTCCACTTT	CASSSDSSPLHF
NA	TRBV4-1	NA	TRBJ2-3	TGCGCCAGCAGCCAAGATCTAAGCGGGACAAACACAGATACGCAGTATTTT	CASSQDLSGTNTDTQYF
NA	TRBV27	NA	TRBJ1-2	TGTGCCAGCAGGAGGGGCTCCTATGGCTACACCTTC	CASRRGSYGYTF